This entry lists 23 T cell receptor beta chains sequenced from one sample in a study of blood T cell repertoires in COVID-19. This table comes from immunoSEQ multiplex PCR, and its TCRdb copy is limited to in-frame clones, with some not included. This sample has about 210,000 clones, with 85% found just once. The specimen sequenced was peripheral blood. The receptors derive from a woman aged 70 to 79 with COVID-19, enrolled during active disease.

V gene TRBV19 combines with J gene TRBJ1-5; 7 positions match TRBD1. The CDR3 is made up of 15 amino acids. After removal of 8 bases from V and 5 bases from J, the junction contained 12 bases not matched to a gene. From germline, CDR1 is LNHDA and CDR2 SQIVND (reference sequence). The CDR3 DNA is TGTGCCAGTTCCATAACGGGACAGACTTATCAGCCCCAGCATTTT. Protein: CASSITGQTYQPQHF.

This clone was found a few times. CDR3 nucleotides: TGTGCCAGCAGACAGATGGAAAACACTGAAGCTTTCTTT. Its protein product is CASRQMENTEAFF. V gene TRBV6-4 combines with J gene TRBJ1-1; no clear D. Trimming pared 6 bases from V and 2 bases from J, leaving 10 bases between. Germline-derived CDR1 and CDR2 are MRHNA and SNTAGT. The CDR3 length is 13 residues.

The chain couples TRBV25-1 to TRBJ2-5; 7 bases line up with TRBD2. This CDR3 has 15 residues. CDR1 MGHDK and CDR2 SYGVNS come from the germline V gene. V shed 0 bases, J shed 4 bases, and the junction held 5 bases outside the gene matches. The CDR3 DNA sequence: TGTGCCAGCAGTGAATACGGGGGGTCCGGAGAGACCCAGTACTTC. Its translation: CASSEYGGSGETQYF.

This chain links TRBV2 with TRBJ2-1; the match to TRBD1 covers 9 bases. The CDR3 spans 13 residues. Germline CDR1 SNHLY, CDR2 FYNNEI. V was pared by 7 bases and J by 10 bases, with 8 bases of the junction left unmatched. CDR3 in DNA: TGTGCCAGCAAGGGGACAGGGTTGGGGGAGCAGTTCTTC. As protein: CASKGTGLGEQFF.

CDR3 DNA: TGTGCCAGCAGTTTGAACGGTTTAGATGGCTACACCTTC. It codes for CASSLNGLDGYTF. The chain carries TRBV27 and TRBJ1-2, with D unclear. CDR3 length equals 13 residues. The germline V and J ends were trimmed by 3 bases and 6 bases, with 11 bases remaining between them. Germline CDR1 reads MNHEY; CDR2 reads SMNVEV (reference sequence).

This clone was detected a few times. Other DNA sequences in this sample translate to the same CDR3. The chain uses TRBV3-1 (or the pseudogene TRBV3-2) and TRBJ1-2; 9 nucleotides match TRBD1. V gave up 1 base and J gave up 7 bases; unmatched junction bases: 4. CDR1 and CDR2 from the germline V gene are LGHDT and YNNKEL (reference sequence). This CDR3 has 14 residues. The CDR3 spells CASSQADRGSGYTF. Written as DNA, the CDR3 is TGTGCCAGCAGCCAAGCGGACAGGGGATCTGGCTACACCTTC.

V is TRBV18 and J is TRBJ2-7, with 7 bases fitting TRBD2. The trim removed 3 bases at V and 5 bases at J, leaving 4 bases unmatched. The CDR3 runs to 13 residues. Germline V gene data show CDR1 as KGHSH and CDR2 as LQKENI. CDR3 in DNA: TGTGCCAGCTCACCCCGGGAGGACCACGAGCAGTACTTC. Translated, it gives CASSPREDHEQYF. Full variable domain (remainder filled in from reference TRBV18 and TRBJ2-7): NAGVMQNPRHLVRRRGQEARLRCSPMKGHSHVYWYRQLPEEGLKFMVYLQKENIIDESGMPKERFSAEFPKEGPSILRIQQVVRGDSAAYFCASSPREDHEQYFGPGTRLTVT.

In this sample, this clone turned up once. The V call is TRBV5-1, the J call TRBJ1-5, with TRBD1 matching over 9 bases. J was trimmed by 4 bases and V by 4 bases; bases with no gene match: 9. The CDR3 totals 16 residues. Germline-derived CDR1 and CDR2 are SGHRS and YFSETQ. CDR3 region: CASSPGTGTGNQPQHF. CDR3 DNA: TGCGCCAGCAGCCCCGGGACAGGGACGGGAAATCAGCCCCAGCATTTT.

V is TRBV7-2 and J is TRBJ2-1; D perhaps matches TRBD1 (6 bases). V lost 3 bases and J lost 7, with 13 bases in between. The germline V gene has CDR1 SGHTA and CDR2 FQGNSA. The CDR3 has 14 amino acids. CDR3 residues: CASSFRAGVNEQFF. CDR3 bases: TGTGCCAGCAGCTTTAGGGCAGGGGTGAATGAGCAGTTCTTC.

Note on this clone: This same CDR3 is encoded by further DNA sequences in the sample. The chain couples TRBV7-3 to TRBJ2-5; 7 bases line up with TRBD1. Germline values: CDR1 SGHTA, CDR2 FQGTGA. The CDR3 covers 15 residues. Trimming cost V 2 bases and J 1 base; bases outside gene matches: 4. The CDR3 protein is CASSLQRGPQETQYF. DNA of the CDR3: TGTGCCAGCAGCTTACAAAGGGGGCCCCAAGAGACCCAGTACTTC.

The chain combines TRBV3-1 (or the pseudogene TRBV3-2) with TRBJ1-2; TRBD1 might be the D (6 bases). With 0 bases removed from V and 5 bases from J, the gap between germline ends came to 19 bases. The CDR3 length is 17 residues. Germline CDR1 is LGHDT and CDR2 is YNNKEL (reference sequence). Here the CDR3 reads CASSQEVGRGDQYGYTF. CDR3 coding DNA: TGTGCCAGCAGCCAAGAAGTCGGGAGGGGGGACCAGTATGGCTACACCTTC.

The rearrangement joins TRBV5-1 to TRBJ1-1; TRBD1 aligns across 9 bases. J gave up 5 bases and V 4 bases, and 9 bases lay outside the gene matches. The germline gives CDR1 SGHRS, CDR2 YFSETQ. This CDR3 comprises 15 residues. The CDR3 bases are TGCGCCAGCAGCCAACAGGGGGCAGGTGGGACTGAAGCTTTCTTT. This codes for CASSQQGAGGTEAFF.

V usage is TRBV27 and J usage is TRBJ1-4; 7 nucleotides agree with TRBD1. Losses at the gene ends were 5 bases for V and 5 bases for J; bases not matched to a gene: 8. This CDR3 comprises 15 residues. Germline V gene data show CDR1 as MNHEY and CDR2 as SMNVEV (reference sequence). CDR3 sequence: CASSTRQGGNEKLFF. Written as DNA, the CDR3 is TGTGCCAGCAGTACCCGACAGGGTGGAAATGAAAAACTGTTTTTT.

This clone has a single count. V gene TRBV18 combines with J gene TRBJ2-1, with 7 bases that match TRBD1. Germline values: CDR1 KGHSH, CDR2 LQKENI. The V segment lost 2 bases and the J segment 9 bases; nucleotides outside the gene matches: 7. This CDR3 has 14 amino acids. CDR3: CASSPDTTGLEQFF. The CDR3 DNA is TGTGCCAGCTCACCAGACACGACAGGGCTTGAGCAGTTCTTC.

V usage is TRBV5-1 and J usage is TRBJ2-6; perhaps TRBD1 as D (6 bases). V lost 3 bases to trimming and J lost 0 bases, with 7 bases between them. Germline V gives CDR1 SGHRS, CDR2 YFSETQ. The length of the CDR3 is 15 residues. CDR3 loop: CASSSQGSGANVLTF. The DNA of the CDR3 is TGCGCCAGCAGCTCACAGGGCTCTGGGGCCAACGTCCTGACTTTC.

The rearrangement uses TRBV27 and TRBJ1-1; D is unresolved. V shed 4 bases and J shed 5 bases, with 11 bases lying between them. CDR1 is MNHEY and CDR2 is SMNVEV in the germline V gene (reference sequence). The CDR3 totals 13 residues. The CDR3 DNA reads TGTGCCAGCAGTTCGAGAGATTATACTGAAGCTTTCTTT. Protein: CASSSRDYTEAFF.

V gene TRBV30 combines with J gene TRBJ2-5; 13 positions match TRBD2. Germline values: CDR1 GTSNPN, CDR2 SVGIG (reference sequence). J gave up 5 bases and V 8 bases, and 5 bases lay outside the gene matches. CDR3 size: 13 residues. The CDR3 spells CAGGLAGLETQYF. CDR3 bases: TGTGCCGGGGGACTAGCGGGATTGGAGACCCAGTACTTC.

J is TRBJ1-2 and V is TRBV5-4, with D hard to call. Germline CDR1 and CDR2: SGHNT and YYREEE (reference sequence). This CDR3 is built from 15 residues. The ends were cut back, 1 base at V and 0 bases at J, with 10 bases in the middle. The chain's CDR3 is CASSLSRAANYGYTF. The CDR3 DNA is TGTGCCAGCAGCTTGTCGAGAGCCGCTAACTATGGCTACACCTTC.

The rearrangement joins TRBV27 to TRBJ2-7, with 9 bases lining up with TRBD1. CDR1 is MNHEY, CDR2 SMNVEV, per germline (reference sequence). The ends lost 5 bases at V and 3 bases at J; junction bases unmatched: 5. This CDR3 is 14 amino acids long. The CDR3 DNA reads as TGTGCCAGCAGTGGCGGGACAGGGTTCTACGAGCAGTACTTC. It specifies CASSGGTGFYEQYF.

The chain has TRBV7-9 and TRBJ1-6; TRBD1 matches at 9 bases. Germline assignment: CDR1 SEHNR and CDR2 FQNEAQ (reference sequence). The CDR3 covers 15 residues. J was trimmed by 9 bases and V by 5 bases; bases with no gene match: 8. CDR3 amino acids: CASSPVATGGSPLHF. DNA for the CDR3: TGTGCCAGCAGCCCTGTTGCGACAGGGGGTTCACCCCTCCACTTT.

The chain uses TRBV4-3 and TRBJ2-1, with D perhaps matching TRBD2 (6 bases). The germline gives CDR1 LGHNA, CDR2 YSLEER. V lost 2 bases to trimming and J lost 0 bases, with 23 bases between them. This CDR3 region has 20 residues. The CDR3 nucleotides read TGCGCCAGCAGCCAACGGCCACTAGCAGGAGGGAGGATCTCCTACAATGAGCAGTTCTTC. Translation gives CASSQRPLAGGRISYNEQFF.

The gene calls are TRBV6-2 or TRBV6-3 and TRBJ1-2; D is undetermined. The germline V gene has CDR1 MNHEY and CDR2 SVGEGT. V gave up 0 bases and J gave up 6 bases, with 17 bases separating them. The CDR3 consists of 16 residues. The CDR3 region has the DNA TGTGCCAGCAGTTACTCGGGCAGCCCCCTCGGTAATGGCTACACCTTC. The encoded protein is CASSYSGSPLGNGYTF.

The V gene is TRBV6-2 or TRBV6-3, the J gene TRBJ1-5, with 9 positions matching TRBD1. The CDR3 totals 15 residues. Germline V gene sequence: CDR1 MNHEY, CDR2 SVGEGT. The V segment lost 6 bases and the J segment 3 bases; nucleotides outside the gene matches: 6. The CDR3 bases are TGTGCCAGCAGCCAAGACAGGGGGTACAATCAGCCCCAGCATTTT. The encoded protein is CASSQDRGYNQPQHF.